This TCR beta chain was identified in a study of blood T cell repertoires in COVID-19. Looking at the study overall: Acute and convalescent COVID-19 specimens originated in the United States, Italy and Spain.

Repertoires were generated with immunoSEQ multiplex PCR, while TCRdb's copy carries only in-frame clones and drops some. This table has some 250,000 clones, around 90% appearing once. The length of the CDR3 is 16 residues. V dropped 0 bases and J dropped 3 bases, with 12 bases sitting between them. Per germline, CDR1 LNHNV and CDR2 YYDKDF (reference sequence). Sequenced: peripheral blood. The TCR originated in a human donor in a cohort sampled during active COVID-19. The chain carries TRBV15 and TRBJ1-3; D uncertain. The CDR3 is CATSRDRGLNGNTIYF. DNA of the CDR3: TGTGCCACCAGCAGAGATAGAGGACTCAATGGAAACACCATATATTTT.